This T cell receptor beta chain emerged from a study of CD8 T cells in Susac syndrome (dated by TCRdb to between 2018 and 2021). Notes on the research overall: Repertoire sequencing was used to test whether CD8+ T cell activation and differentiation in Susac syndrome was antigen driven. Clonality of the CD8+ T cell repertoire was compared between 11 to 12 healthy donors, roughly 14 Susac syndrome patients and under 19 multiple sclerosis patients.

Of note for this clonotype: Its recognized antigen is unknown. Per-base qualities were not stored, and no clone one base away is much larger.

Results the study describes overall, beyond this receptor: The number of individuals in the TCR sequencing and HLA analysis was acknowledged as relatively small.

Peripheral blood CD8+ and CD4+ T cells from healthy donors, Susac syndrome patients and multiple sclerosis patients were profiled using high-throughput TCR beta sequencing. The multiple sclerosis controls were treatment-naive patients who had stable or active relapsing-remitting disease and met the revised McDonald criteria. Bulk CD8+ and CD4+ T cells were purified magnetically by negative isolation, whereas CD8+ TEMRA cells were enriched by FACS. Blood was drawn into EDTA tubes, processed within 24 hours, and PBMCs were isolated by density gradient centrifugation. PBMCs destined for TCR sequencing were cryopreserved in liquid nitrogen and later thawed in a 37 °C water bath. A purity of at least 90% was achieved for sorted or isolated CD4+, CD8+ and CD8+ TEMRA cells. The junction shows trimming of 5 bases on V and 4 bases on J, and the gene matches do not reach 4 bases of it. The CDR3 starts with the cysteine, ends with the phenylalanine, and has 13 residues. Solely the CDR3 DNA is kept, with 39 bases framed from the first base. CDR1 and CDR2 (SEHNR, FQNEAQ) derive from the germline V gene (reference sequence).

RNA was extracted with the RNeasy kit and roughly 0.5 to 1 ug was reverse transcribed using random hexamers. The immunoSEQ multiplex PCR assay, covering 54 Vbeta and 13 Jbeta segments, was used to amplify TCR beta CDR3 regions. PCR amplification bias was corrected by using a synthetic template baseline for primer optimization and computational correction. Turning to the authors' computational methods: Reads were annotated to V, D and J genes per IMGT and analyzed with immunoSEQ Analyzer, keeping only productive sequences. Clonality was computed as one minus Shannon entropy normalized by log2 of the number of productive unique sequences. For each patient and control, public and private clones were evaluated within the 100 most prevalent clones. Clones were defined as Susac-specific when absent from the healthy and MS cohorts, from roughly 1,100 published viral clones and from other ImmuneACCESS disease sequences. TCRdb cleaned the public reads at Q25 with fastp, built clones with MiXCR and kept in-frame beta chains. All rows with the same CDR3 protein become a single entry with the most common DNA and genes. The V and J calls come from TCRdb's annotation, not from the publication. The sample table lists around 170,000 distinct CDR3 sequences, 90% to 95% of them with a count of one. Of the sample, about 0.16% is held by the ten largest clones.

The source material was CD8+ T cells from PBMCs. This chain joins TRBV7-9 to TRBJ1-2, and 7 bases in between align with TRBD1. The source of this sequence is a human donor with multiple sclerosis. In nucleotide form, the sequence is TGTGCCAGCAGCCAGGGGACAGTCTATGGCTACACCTTC. Its protein is CASSQGTVYGYTF.